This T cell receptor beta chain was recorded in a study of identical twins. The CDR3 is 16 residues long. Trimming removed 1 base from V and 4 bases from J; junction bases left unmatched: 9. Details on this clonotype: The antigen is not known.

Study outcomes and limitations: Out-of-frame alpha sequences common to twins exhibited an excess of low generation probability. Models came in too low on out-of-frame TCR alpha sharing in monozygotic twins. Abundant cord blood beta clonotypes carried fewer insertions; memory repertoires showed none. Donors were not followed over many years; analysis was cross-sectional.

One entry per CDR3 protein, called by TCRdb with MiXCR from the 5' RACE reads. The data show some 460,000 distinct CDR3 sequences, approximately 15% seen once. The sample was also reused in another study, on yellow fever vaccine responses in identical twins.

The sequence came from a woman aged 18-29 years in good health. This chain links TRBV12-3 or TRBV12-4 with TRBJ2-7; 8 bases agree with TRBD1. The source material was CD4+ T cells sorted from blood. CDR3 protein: CASSLDTGTGAYEQYF. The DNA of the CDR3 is TGTGCCAGCAGTTTAGATACCGGGACAGGAGCTTACGAGCAGTACTTC.